The 18 T cell receptor beta chains below were found in one sample sequenced in a study of radiotherapy plus CTLA-4 blockade in lung cancer. Assay used: immunoSEQ multiplex PCR; TCRdb lists only in-frame clones, some missing. The table has around 44,000 clones, less than 90% seen once; the top ten hold under 20%. The sample here was peripheral blood, taken from a patient treated with radiotherapy plus ipilimumab. The receptors originated from a human donor with non-small cell lung cancer that progressed on radiotherapy plus ipilimumab. Some clones in this sample may be carry-over from other donors' samples.

This clone was recorded a few times. The chain joins TRBV6-4 to TRBJ2-3, with 9 nucleotides matching TRBD2. The CDR3 has 16 amino acids. V shed 0 bases and J 4 bases; nucleotides not matched to a gene: 5. Looked up from germline, CDR1 is MRHNA and CDR2 is SNTAGT. The CDR3 region has the DNA TGTGCCAGCAGTGACTCTAGCGGGAGTGGATCAGATACGCAGTATTTT. It encodes CASSDSSGSGSDTQYF.

This clone has a handful of counts. The gene calls are TRBV7-2 and TRBJ2-3; 8 positions match TRBD2. The CDR3 spans 15 residues. V was pared by 9 bases and J by 9 bases, with 17 bases of the junction left unmatched. CDR1 is SGHTA and CDR2 is FQGNSA in the germline V gene. The CDR3 is CASRNGARGVETQYF. The CDR3 DNA follows: TGTGCCAGTAGGAACGGTGCGCGGGGGGTAGAGACGCAGTATTTT.

The chain has TRBV27 and TRBJ2-1, with 9 bases that match TRBD2. This CDR3 has 16 amino acids. V was pared by 5 bases and J by 0 bases, with 5 bases of the junction left unmatched. Germline V gene data show CDR1 as MNHEY and CDR2 as SMNVEV (reference sequence). CDR3 coding DNA: TGTGCCAGCAGTACCCTTAGCGGGAGCTCCTACAATGAGCAGTTCTTC. Protein product: CASSTLSGSSYNEQFF.

The rearrangement links TRBV19 to TRBJ1-1, with a tentative D call TRBD1 (5 bases). CDR1 LNHDA and CDR2 SQIVND come from the germline V gene (reference sequence). With 6 bases removed from V and 0 bases from J, the gap between germline ends came to 17 bases. The CDR3 is 16 residues long. The CDR3 is CASRAWGVELNTEAFF. The CDR3 DNA reads as TGTGCCAGTAGGGCATGGGGGGTGGAACTGAACACTGAAGCTTTCTTT.

The chain recombines TRBV5-1 with TRBJ1-1; maybe TRBD1 (5 bases). The CDR3 totals 16 residues. CDR1 and CDR2 from the germline V gene are SGHRS and YFSETQ. Deletions cut 2 bases from V and 2 bases from J, with 16 bases between. CDR3 residues: CASSLRQGWGNTEAFF. The CDR3 nucleotides are TGCGCCAGCAGCTTAAGGCAGGGCTGGGGCAACACTGAAGCTTTCTTT.

The V call is TRBV19, the J call TRBJ1-1; D not resolved. Germline V gene lookup returns CDR1 LNHDA and CDR2 SQIVND (reference sequence). The V end lost 1 base, the J end lost 3 bases, and 9 bases lay between the germline ends. The CDR3 consists of 14 residues. The CDR3 region has the DNA TGTGCCAGTAGTATAGGCCGGGGATACACTGAAGCTTTCTTT. Its protein is CASSIGRGYTEAFF.

In DNA form, the CDR3 reads TGTGCCAGCAGCCCGGCGGCTAGCGGCTCCTACGAGCAGTACTTC. Its protein product is CASSPAASGSYEQYF. The J gene is TRBJ2-7, the V gene TRBV7-2; 7 nucleotides agree with TRBD2. Germline CDR1 is SGHTA and CDR2 is FQGNSA. The J segment lost 0 bases and the V segment lost 5 bases, leaving 7 bases of the junction unmatched. This CDR3 contains 15 residues. Complete variable domain (other parts from reference TRBV7-2 and TRBJ2-7): GAGVSQSPSNKVTEKGKDVELRCDPISGHTALYWYRQSLGQGLEFLIYFQGNSAPDKSGLPSDRFSAERTGGSVSTLTIQRTQQEDSAVYLCASSPAASGSYEQYFGPGTRLTVT.

In this sample, this clone turned up a few times. The V call is TRBV27, the J call TRBJ2-1; 12 bases are shared with TRBD2. V was pared by 6 bases and J by 9 bases, with 9 bases of the junction left unmatched. Germline values: CDR1 MNHEY, CDR2 SMNVEV (reference sequence). This CDR3 comprises 15 residues. CDR3 protein: CASRGTSGPRGEQFF. The CDR3 DNA reads as TGTGCCAGCAGGGGGACTAGCGGGCCGAGGGGTGAGCAGTTCTTC.

The chain links TRBV27 to TRBJ2-1, with 9 bases identical to TRBD1. Germline V gene lookup returns CDR1 MNHEY and CDR2 SMNVEV (reference sequence). The CDR3 has 14 amino acids. Unmatched junction bases numbered 0, after V lost 0 bases and J lost 6 bases. The CDR3 loop is CASSLSGQGNEQFF. CDR3 sequence (DNA): TGTGCCAGCAGTTTATCGGGACAGGGCAATGAGCAGTTCTTC.

The V and J genes are TRBV9 and TRBJ1-1; perhaps TRBD1 as D (6 bases). This CDR3 has 13 amino acids. The V and J ends lost 1 base and 5 bases respectively, with 9 bases between them. Germline assignment: CDR1 SGDLS and CDR2 YYNGEE. CDR3 nucleotides: TGTGCCAGCAGCGTAAAAGGGGGAACTGAAGCTTTCTTT. Translation gives CASSVKGGTEAFF.

The chain joins TRBV2 to TRBJ1-1; D is possibly TRBD1 (6 bases). The length of the CDR3 is 11 residues. From germline, CDR1 is SNHLY and CDR2 FYNNEI. The CDR3 reads CAGAENTEAFF. CDR3 nucleotide sequence: TGTGCGGGGGCAGAGAACACTGAAGCTTTCTTT.

The genes are TRBV5-1 and TRBJ1-1, with D uncertain. CDR3 length: 15 amino acids. Looked up from germline, CDR1 is SGHRS and CDR2 is YFSETQ. V gave up 0 bases and J gave up 1 base, with 10 bases separating them. This chain's CDR3 is CASSLAGGRNTEAFF. CDR3 nucleotides: TGCGCCAGCAGCTTGGCCGGAGGACGGAACACTGAAGCTTTCTTT.

V and J are TRBV27 and TRBJ2-5; D perhaps matches TRBD2 (6 bases). The CDR3 totals 14 residues. Trimming pared 6 bases from V and 6 bases from J, leaving 17 bases between. Germline-derived CDR1 and CDR2 are MNHEY and SMNVEV (reference sequence). In DNA, the CDR3 is TGTGCCAGCAGCTCCCTGGCGGGATGGCAGACCCAGTACTTC. It encodes CASSSLAGWQTQYF.

The chain has TRBV7-9 and TRBJ2-7, with 13 bases identical to TRBD2. Germline-derived CDR1 and CDR2 are SEHNR and FQNEAQ (reference sequence). V shed 4 bases, J shed 6 bases, and the junction held 3 bases outside the gene matches. CDR3 length: 14 residues. CDR3 sequence: CASSSGLAGLEQYF. The CDR3 nucleotides are TGTGCCAGCAGCTCGGGACTAGCGGGACTCGAGCAGTACTTC.

The chain is built from TRBV7-2 and TRBJ1-2; D gene ambiguous. This CDR3 spans 12 amino acids. Germline assignment: CDR1 SGHTA and CDR2 FQGNSA. V was shortened by 5 bases and J by 3 bases, with 7 bases between the two germline ends. CDR3 nucleotides: TGTGCCAGCAGCCATGACTACTATGGCTACACCTTC. This gives the protein CASSHDYYGYTF.

J is TRBJ2-7 and V is TRBV9; 10 bases fit TRBD1. Germline values: CDR1 SGDLS, CDR2 YYNGEE. The CDR3 has 14 residues. Losses at the gene ends were 4 bases for V and 4 bases for J; bases not matched to a gene: 5. DNA of the CDR3: TGTGCCAGCAGCCCCGGGACAGGGGCTTACGAGCAGTACTTC. This encodes CASSPGTGAYEQYF.

The chain couples TRBV18 to TRBJ2-1, with 8 bases aligning to TRBD1. The CDR3 contains 15 residues. V was pared by 6 bases and J by 0 bases, with 4 bases of the junction left unmatched. Germline values: CDR1 KGHSH, CDR2 LQKENI. The CDR3 nucleotides read TGTGCCAGCTCCCAAGGACAGGGCTCCTACAATGAGCAGTTCTTC. The encoded protein is CASSQGQGSYNEQFF.

This chain links TRBV30 with TRBJ1-5; tentative D call: TRBD1 (5 bases). V was shortened by 0 bases and J by 7 bases, with 13 bases between the two germline ends. In germline, CDR1 is GTSNPN, CDR2 SVGIG (reference sequence). The CDR3 spans 14 residues. The CDR3 region has the DNA TGTGCCTGGAGTGTTCTTGGGGGGTCCCAGCCCCAGCATTTT. It translates to CAWSVLGGSQPQHF.